Here is one TCR beta chain with its context. This record belongs to a study of blood T cell repertoires in COVID-19. Across the whole study: Sites across the United States, Italy and Spain contributed samples from acute and convalescent COVID-19. From T cells, B-cell-depleted T cells, or PBMCs came the material, which was cDNA or gDNA.

In the original workflow: Reference gene primer amplification yielded estimated nucleated cell counts. Repertoires were generated with immunoSEQ multiplex PCR, while TCRdb's copy carries only in-frame clones and drops some. That table supplies the V and J calls and clone size; D and trimming were determined from the DNA. The profile shows more than 90,000 clones, about four fifths of them singletons. CDR1 is SGHDT and CDR2 is YYEEEE in the germline V gene. With V trimmed by 4 bases and J by 10 bases, 8 bases remained unmatched. The CDR3 is 14 amino acids. V is TRBV5-6 and J is TRBJ2-1; TRBD1 agrees at 10 bases. Sequenced sample: peripheral blood. This receptor was obtained from a human donor in a cohort sampled during active COVID-19. CDR3 in DNA: TGTGCCAGCAGCACGGGACAGGGGAGGGGCGAGCAGTTCTTC. Amino acid sequence: CASSTGQGRGEQFF.